This T cell receptor (beta chain) was recorded in a study of T cells in Graves' hyperthyroidism and ophthalmopathy (dated by TCRdb to the late 2010s). Broadly, across the study: A discovery cohort of roughly 100 patients, approximately 45 with Graves' ophthalmopathy and 57 with stable Graves' hyperthyroidism, was used to find distinguishing TCR V-J signatures. For training and testing, the approximately 92 patients in the discovery cohort were randomly divided in a 7:3 ratio. In addition, the study compared T-cell repertoires in thyroid tissue and in blood from several Graves' hyperthyroidism patients. Prospective prediction of ophthalmopathy was tested in an independent validation cohort of approximately 19 hyperthyroidism patients and roughly 16 patients who later progressed to ophthalmopathy. After sampling, hyperthyroidism patients received methimazole starting at 30 mg daily, and ophthalmopathy patients received high-dose intravenous methylprednisolone. TCR Vbeta CDR3 sequencing of approximately 140 peripheral blood samples (about 45 ophthalmopathy, 75 to 80 hyperthyroidism and roughly 17 progressor patients) is reported in the paper. Beyond this particular receptor, the publication reports: Ophthalmopathy was separated from stable hyperthyroidism by a 13 V-J signature model, with around 90% sensitivity and approximately 84% specificity obtained in cross-validation and 80%/75% obtained in testing. Blood samples also contained most of the expanded thyroid clonotypes (frequency above 0.001), which suggests that blood repertoires may reflect thyroid immune responses. No statistical method was used to set the sample size in advance, and investigators knew the group allocation. In validation, the model predicted progression to ophthalmopathy with roughly 66% sensitivity and about 73% specificity, a median of about 6.7 months before onset.

The CDR3 runs 14 amino acids, cysteine and phenylalanine included. The CDR3 DNA has 42 bases and is translated from base 1. Per the germline V gene, SGHVS is the CDR1 and FQNEAQ is the CDR2. Relative to germline, V is missing 6 bases and J is missing 10 bases, with 13 bases of the junction outside any gene match. A patient counted as having stable Graves' hyperthyroidism if no progression to ophthalmopathy occurred over 18 months of follow-up. Hyperthyroidism patients were newly diagnosed, with disease duration under 2 months, and aged 18 to 65 years. Any patient with an uncontrolled infection, another autoimmune disease, pregnancy or lactation was excluded. Diagnoses relied on clinical symptoms, serum thyroxine and TRAb, thyroid ultrasound and orbital computed tomography. Total RNA was extracted using Trizol reagent, and RNA quality was assessed on an Agilent 2100 Bioanalyzer. Amplification of TCR beta CDR3 regions was carried out from RNA transcripts. The first round of RT-PCR for the TCR CDR3 was performed with the HTBI primer set and the Qiagen OneStep RT-PCR kit. Libraries were constructed in a second round of multiplex PCR, after which size selection and purification were performed. Paired-end sequencing of the libraries was performed with 100 bp reads on an Illumina HiSeq2000. Under the source paper's analysis protocol: SOAPnuke was used to process the raw data, throwing out any read that contained adapters or uncalled bases, had a mean Phred below 15, or lacked an exact constant-primer or identifier match. COPE v1.2.5 was used to merge high-quality paired reads, and clonotypes were defined as unique nucleotide sequences. Clonotypes were aligned to IMGT TRBV, TRBD and TRBJ reference segments using MiTCR v1.1. Only V-J combinations with frequency above 0.0001, covering 99.2% of repertoires, were analysed. A TCS score was defined as the ratio between F50 (clonal expansion) and ExV (chaos), using BLOSUM62-based TCRdist between CDR3 peptides within each V-J. Welch's t-statistics and random forest reduced 450 to 600 V-J features to roughly 13, which were used in a naive Bayes classifier (R e1071). Starting from the raw public reads, TCRdb applied fastp trimming at Q25, assembled clones with MiXCR and retained in-frame beta chains. Rows are unified per CDR3 protein, each entry keeping the most common DNA and genes. What appears here as the V and J calls and clone size reflects TCRdb's work, not the paper's. Counted in this sample were 600,000 or so distinct CDR3 sequences; about half of them appeared once. The ten largest clones add up to approximately 8.2% of the sample.

This clonotype was picked up a small number of times. The antigen it binds to is not known. No base-level quality is on record; no much larger clone is a single base apart. The TCR originated in a woman between 18 and 29 years old with Graves' hyperthyroidism. Donor details come from another sample of the same person, matched by shared clones. Sequenced input: peripheral blood or thyroid tissue (not recorded which). The sequence links TRBV7-8 to TRBJ2-7; 9 bases in between match TRBD1. The CDR3 reads CASRPERGTGFQYF. The DNA reads as follows: TGTGCCAGCAGGCCGGAACGAGGGACAGGGTTCCAGTACTTC.